This TCR beta chain comes out of a study of long-term antiretroviral therapy in people with HIV. Study-level results: Spans of CDR3 length were tighter for HIV repertoires than for controls.

Run at survey level, the immunoSEQ assay was version v3.0. Profiled with immunoSEQ multiplex PCR; TCRdb holds only in-frame clones, not every one. The data contain over 35,000 clones, approximately 79% of them singletons. Notes on this clone: The antigen remains unidentified.

This TCR was recovered from a man younger than 35 with HIV. The sequences come from unsorted PBMCs, collected 1.5 years after starting antiretroviral therapy.

The CDR3 DNA reads as TGTGCCAGCAGTTCAACGAAGTGGGGCTACACCTTC. Residues: CASSSTKWGYTF. The V gene is TRBV6-5, the J gene TRBJ1-2; D is unresolved. The V gene lost 4 bases and the J gene lost 8 bases, with 11 bases spanning the gap. This CDR3 has 12 amino acids. The germline V gene has CDR1 MNHEY and CDR2 SVGAGI.